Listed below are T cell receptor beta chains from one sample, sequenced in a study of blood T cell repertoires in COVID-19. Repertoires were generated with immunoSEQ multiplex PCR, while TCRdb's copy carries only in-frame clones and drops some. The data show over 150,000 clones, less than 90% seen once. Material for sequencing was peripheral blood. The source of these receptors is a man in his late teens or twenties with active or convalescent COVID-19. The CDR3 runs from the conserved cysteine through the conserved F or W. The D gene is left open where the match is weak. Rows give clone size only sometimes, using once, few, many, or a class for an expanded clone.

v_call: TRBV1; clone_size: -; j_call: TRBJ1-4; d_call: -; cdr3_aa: CTSSQDLRGTNEKLFF; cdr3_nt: TGCACCAGCAGCCAAGATCTGAGGGGGACTAATGAAAAACTGTTTTTT
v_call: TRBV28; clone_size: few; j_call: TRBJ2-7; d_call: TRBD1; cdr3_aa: CASSETGWTYEQYF; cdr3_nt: TGTGCCAGCAGTGAGACAGGGTGGACCTACGAGCAGTACTTC
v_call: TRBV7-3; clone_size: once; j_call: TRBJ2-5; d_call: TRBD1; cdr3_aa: CASSATGTGKGQYF; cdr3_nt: TGTGCCAGCAGCGCTACCGGGACAGGGAAGGGCCAGTACTTC
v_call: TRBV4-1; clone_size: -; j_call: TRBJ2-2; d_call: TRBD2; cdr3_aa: CASSQEGTRGGELFF; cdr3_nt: TGCGCCAGCAGCCAAGAAGGGACTAGGGGCGGGGAGCTGTTTTTT
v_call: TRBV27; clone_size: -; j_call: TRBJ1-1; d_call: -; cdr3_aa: CASALTPWGPPEAFF; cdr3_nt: TGTGCCAGCGCATTGACACCCTGGGGGCCCCCTGAAGCTTTCTTT
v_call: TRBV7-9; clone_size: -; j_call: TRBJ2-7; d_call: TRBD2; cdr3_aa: CASSSPPGGAHYEQYF; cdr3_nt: TGTGCCAGCAGCTCCCCACCGGGGGGGGCCCACTACGAGCAGTACTTC
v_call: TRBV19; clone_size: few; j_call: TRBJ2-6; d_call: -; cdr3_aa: CASSNQGQGANVLTF; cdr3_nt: TGTGCCAGTAGTAATCAGGGGCAGGGGGCCAACGTCCTGACTTTC
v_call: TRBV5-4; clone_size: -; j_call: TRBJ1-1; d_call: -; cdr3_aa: CASRTGRMRNTEAFF; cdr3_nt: TGTGCCAGCAGAACCGGGAGAATGAGGAACACTGAAGCTTTCTTT
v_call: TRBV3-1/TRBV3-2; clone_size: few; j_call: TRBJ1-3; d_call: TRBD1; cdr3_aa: CASSRQGNGNTIYF; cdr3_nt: TGTGCCAGCAGCCGACAGGGGAACGGAAACACCATATATTTT
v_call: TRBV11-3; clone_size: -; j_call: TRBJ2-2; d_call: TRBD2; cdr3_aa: CASSSRTSGRAWDTGELFF; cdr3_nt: TGTGCCAGCAGCTCTAGGACTAGCGGGAGGGCCTGGGACACCGGGGAGCTGTTTTTT
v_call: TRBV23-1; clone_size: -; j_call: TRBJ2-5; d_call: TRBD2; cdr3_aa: CASSQYGREGGETQYF; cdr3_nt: TGCGCCAGCAGTCAATATGGGAGGGAGGGTGGAGAGACCCAGTACTTC
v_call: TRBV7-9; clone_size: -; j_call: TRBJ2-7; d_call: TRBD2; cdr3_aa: CASSLSGGGLSYEQYF; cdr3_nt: TGTGCCAGCAGCTTGAGCGGCGGGGGACTCTCCTACGAGCAGTACTTC
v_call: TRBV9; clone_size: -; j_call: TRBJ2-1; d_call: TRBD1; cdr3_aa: CASSVVRTGMNEQFF; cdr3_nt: TGTGCCAGCAGCGTAGTAAGGACAGGGATGAATGAGCAGTTCTTC
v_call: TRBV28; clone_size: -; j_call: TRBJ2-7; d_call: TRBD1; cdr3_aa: CASSLSPTLDRGRIGEQYF; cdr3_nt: TGTGCCAGCAGTTTATCCCCCACACTGGACAGGGGGCGAATCGGCGAGCAGTACTTC
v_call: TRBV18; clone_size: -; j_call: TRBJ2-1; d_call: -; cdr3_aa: CASSPPRQLSEQFF; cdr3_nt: TGTGCCAGCTCACCACCGCGGCAGTTATCAGAGCAGTTCTTC
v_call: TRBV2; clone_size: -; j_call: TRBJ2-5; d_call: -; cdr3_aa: CASSKGGGLYQETQYF; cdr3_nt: TGTGCCAGCAGTAAGGGGGGGGGCCTGTACCAAGAGACCCAGTACTTC
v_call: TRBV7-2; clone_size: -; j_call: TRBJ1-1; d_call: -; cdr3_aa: CASSPGRGYLAFF; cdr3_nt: TGTGCCAGCAGCCCGGGGAGGGGTTACTTGGCTTTCTTT
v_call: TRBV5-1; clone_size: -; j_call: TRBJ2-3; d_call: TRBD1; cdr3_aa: CASRPARAGGKDTQYF; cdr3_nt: TGCGCCAGCAGACCCGCGCGGGCAGGGGGCAAAGATACGCAGTATTTT
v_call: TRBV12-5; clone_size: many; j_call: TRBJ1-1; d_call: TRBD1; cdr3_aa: CASGSHQGAGTEAFF; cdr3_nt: TGTGCTAGTGGTTCCCATCAGGGGGCAGGCACTGAAGCTTTCTTT
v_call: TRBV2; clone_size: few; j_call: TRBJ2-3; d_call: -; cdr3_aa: CASSVLGRTDTQYF; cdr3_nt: TGTGCCAGCAGTGTGCTGGGGAGGACAGATACGCAGTATTTT
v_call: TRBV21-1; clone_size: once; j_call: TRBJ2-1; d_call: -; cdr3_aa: CASSKDRAGGGNEQFF; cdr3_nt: TGTGCCAGCAGCAAAGATCGGGCGGGAGGGGGCAATGAGCAGTTCTTC
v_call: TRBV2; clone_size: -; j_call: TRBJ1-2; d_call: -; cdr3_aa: CASSGNAHVGGYTF; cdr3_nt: TGTGCCAGCAGCGGGAACGCCCATGTTGGTGGCTACACCTTC
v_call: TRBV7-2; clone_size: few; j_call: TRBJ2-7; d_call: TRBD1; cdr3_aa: CASSSRQGAYEQYF; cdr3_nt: TGTGCCAGCAGCTCAAGACAGGGGGCCTACGAGCAGTACTTC
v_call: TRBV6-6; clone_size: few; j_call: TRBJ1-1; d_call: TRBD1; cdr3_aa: CASSVTGGTEAFF; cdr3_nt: TGTGCCAGCAGTGTAACAGGGGGCACTGAAGCTTTCTTT